These 10 T cell receptor beta chains were sequenced from one sample in a study of cytomegalovirus exposure and HLA in healthy donors (dated by TCRdb to between 2016 and 2019). Libraries were constructed by the immunoSEQ multiplex PCR assay. In TCRdb, the immuneACCESS table is reduced to in-frame sequences with V and J assigned. These tables do not hold every clone; where another copy was compared, an unresolved V gene accounts for under half, and the others remain unexplained. The sample table holds about 280,000 clones, of which 88% were seen once. The ten largest clones take up over 0.85% of the sample. Sequenced sample: PBMCs. These receptors all come from a woman under 30 in good health and CMV-seronegative.

In DNA, the CDR3 is TGTGCCAGCAGCTCCGGGGTCAACTCTGGAAACACCATATATTTT. This gives the protein CASSSGVNSGNTIYF. The chain links TRBV7-8 to TRBJ1-3; D is undetermined. CDR3 length: 15 amino acids. Per germline, CDR1 SGHVS and CDR2 FQNEAQ. V was trimmed by 4 bases and J by 0 bases, leaving 10 bases between them.

This chain connects TRBV5-1 to TRBJ2-3; 7 nucleotides match TRBD2. V was pared by 3 bases and J by 4 bases, with 8 bases of the junction left unmatched. This CDR3 spans 15 amino acids. CDR1 and CDR2 from the germline V gene are SGHRS and YFSETQ. CDR3 bases: TGCGCCAGCAGCTCCGGCAGGGAGGGAGCAGATACGCAGTATTTT. It encodes CASSSGREGADTQYF.

This chain links TRBV19 with TRBJ1-1, with D perhaps matching TRBD1 (5 bases). The CDR3 runs to 15 residues. Germline CDR1 is LNHDA and CDR2 is SQIVND (reference sequence). Deletions cut 1 base from V and 5 bases from J, with 14 bases between. The CDR3 DNA reads as TGTGCCAGTAGTATAGGAGCGGGGACGAAGACTGAAGCTTTCTTT. Translating it yields CASSIGAGTKTEAFF.

The chain joins TRBV6-1 to TRBJ2-3, with TRBD2 matching 10 bases. The V segment lost 1 base and the J segment 3 bases; nucleotides outside the gene matches: 1. Looked up from germline, CDR1 is MNHNS and CDR2 is SASEGT. This CDR3 is built from 15 residues. The CDR3 protein is CASSEEAGGTDTQYF. CDR3 DNA: TGTGCCAGCAGTGAAGAAGCGGGAGGGACAGATACGCAGTATTTT.

The CDR3 region is CASSPGLYNEQFF. The DNA of the CDR3 is TGTGCCAGCTCACCGGGACTCTACAATGAGCAGTTCTTC. The chain employs TRBV18 and TRBJ2-1, with TRBD2 as a possible D gene (6 bases). This CDR3 is 13 amino acids long. Germline V gene lookup returns CDR1 KGHSH and CDR2 LQKENI. Between the trimmed V and J ends, which lost 3 bases and 3 bases, there was a span of 6 bases.

This chain links TRBV11-3 with TRBJ2-2; possibly TRBD2 for D (5 bases). The CDR3 has 15 amino acids. V was cut by 4 bases and J by 4 bases, with 13 bases left in between. Germline-derived CDR1 and CDR2 are SGHNT and YENEEA. The CDR3 coding sequence is TGTGCCAGCAGCTCCGGGATTTATGGCACCGGGGAGCTGTTTTTT. This sequence encodes CASSSGIYGTGELFF.

The chain combines TRBV6-5 with TRBJ1-6; 9 nucleotides line up with TRBD1. Germline CDR1 is MNHEY and CDR2 is SVGAGI. The CDR3 is 15 residues long. Losses at the gene ends were 6 bases for V and 7 bases for J; bases not matched to a gene: 7. Here the CDR3 DNA reads TGTGCCAGCAGCCAGGGACAGGGCGGCAATTCACCCCTCCACTTT. This sequence encodes CASSQGQGGNSPLHF.

This chain joins TRBV30 and TRBJ2-2; D remains ambiguous. CDR1 and CDR2 from the germline V gene are GTSNPN and SVGIG (reference sequence). V was clipped by 7 bases and J by 0 bases, with 9 bases between them. This CDR3 comprises 13 residues. The CDR3 region has the DNA TGTGCCTACCCAGACTCGAACACCGGGGAGCTGTTTTTT. Protein: CAYPDSNTGELFF.

This chain links TRBV27 with TRBJ2-1; TRBD1 matches at 10 bases. Germline CDR1 is MNHEY and CDR2 is SMNVEV (reference sequence). The CDR3 extends over 15 amino acids. The V and J ends lost 4 bases and 7 bases, in that order; junction bases with no gene match: 7. CDR3 residues: CASSSRDRGKNEQFF. As DNA, the CDR3 is TGTGCCAGCAGTTCCCGGGACAGGGGAAAGAATGAGCAGTTCTTC.

The chain employs TRBV10-2 and TRBJ2-1, with 7 positions matching TRBD2. Germline loops: CDR1 WSHSY, CDR2 SAAADI. With 6 bases clipped from V and 9 bases from J, the junction kept 5 bases outside the gene matches. The CDR3 runs to 12 residues. In DNA form, the CDR3 reads TGCGCCAGCAGGGGGGGGAGAGGTGAGCAGTTCTTC. This encodes CASRGGRGEQFF.